This TCR beta chain was retrieved from a study of T cell responses to AZD1222 COVID-19 vaccine. Across the whole study: Second-dose schedules of about 4 or about 12 weeks were combined. Study conclusions and caveats: At baseline, seropositivity was found in only six or seven AZD1222 recipients. The study sampled repertoires only after the peak T cell response. Females made up more of the donors, who were largely white British, and clonal diversity may have come out too low.

Trimming stripped 2 bases from V and 6 bases from J, with 11 bases between. The CDR3 consists of 14 residues. Germline values: CDR1 LNHDA, CDR2 SQIVND (reference sequence). This clone was detected only a few times. Its target is not known. Sequenced by immunoSEQ multiplex PCR; TCRdb stores in-frame clones only, minus some. Counted here are under 200,000 clones, just over 90% occurring once; the ten biggest clones make up 3.5% to 5%. This clonotype was obtained from an adult in good health. The sample was peripheral blood, taken on day 0 of AZD1222 vaccination. The gene calls are TRBV19 and TRBJ1-5, with D possibly being TRBD1 (6 bases). The CDR3 nucleotides read TGTGCCAGTAGTATAACCAGGGGAGGTCAGCCCCAGCATTTT. This encodes CASSITRGGQPQHF.